These T cell receptor beta chains were read from a single sample in a study of T-cell memory formation after mild COVID-19. MiXCR, applied by TCRdb to the 5' RACE reads, yields one record per CDR3 protein. The profile shows 110,000 to 150,000 distinct CDR3 sequences, 20% to 25% of them singletons. The sample comprised PBMCs or a T cell subset sorted from them (not recorded which). These receptors came from an adult woman who had mild COVID-19 (a few samples of this study predate the infection). Cell type and time point are not known. The CDR3 runs from the conserved cysteine through the conserved F or W. A D gene is named only where the DNA matches it firmly. The listing skips clone size in some rows; elsewhere it reads once, few, many or a size class.

j_call,d_call,v_call,clone_size,cdr3_nt,cdr3_aa
TRBJ1-3,TRBD1,TRBV12-3/TRBV12-4,few,TGTGCCAGCACCGGGGACAGGGTCGGTGGAAACACCATATATTTT,CASTGDRVGGNTIYF
TRBJ1-2,.,TRBV7-9,.,TGTGCCAGCAGCTTAGATCTCGAAGGCTACACCTTC,CASSLDLEGYTF
TRBJ2-1,.,TRBV27,.,TGTGCCAGCAGTTTCGTACTAGCAAATGAGCAGTTCTTC,CASSFVLANEQFF
TRBJ2-5,.,TRBV9,few,TGTGCCAGCAGCGTACCACAGGGAAGAGAACCCATGGAGACCCAGTACTTC,CASSVPQGREPMETQYF
TRBJ2-3,.,TRBV7-3,few,TGTGCCAGTTCCGGCGGAACCCGCACAGATACGCAGTATTTT,CASSGGTRTDTQYF
TRBJ2-1,.,TRBV7-9,few,TGTGCCAGCAAGGTCCCCCCCAATGAGCAGTTCTTC,CASKVPPNEQFF
TRBJ2-7,.,TRBV5-1,few,TGCGCCAGCAGCTTTGGACAGAGCTCCTACGAGCAGTACTTC,CASSFGQSSYEQYF
TRBJ2-1,TRBD2,TRBV10-3,few,TGTGCCATCAGAGACTCTAGCGGGAGATGGAATGAGCAGTTCTTC,CAIRDSSGRWNEQFF
TRBJ2-3,.,TRBV7-2,.,TGTGCCAGCAGCTTAACGAATTGGGGTCAAGATACGCAGTATTTT,CASSLTNWGQDTQYF
TRBJ1-2,.,TRBV5-4,.,TGTGCCAGCAGCACTACGGGACCCCAGGAAAACACCTTC,CASSTTGPQENTF
TRBJ1-1,.,TRBV29-1,.,TGCAGCGTGGGCCCTCAGGGGACTGAAGCTTTCTTT,CSVGPQGTEAFF
TRBJ2-3,TRBD2,TRBV5-1,.,TGCGCCAGCACCACGATGACTAGCGCGGCAGATACGCAGTATTTT,CASTTMTSAADTQYF
TRBJ2-7,.,TRBV19,.,TGTGCCACCTCGTTCAGGGGTTACGAGCAGTACTTC,CATSFRGYEQYF
TRBJ2-1,.,TRBV29-1,.,TGCAGCGTCGGCGGGACCTCTACTCACTCCGATGAGCAGTTCTTC,CSVGGTSTHSDEQFF
TRBJ1-5,TRBD1,TRBV20-1,few,TGCAGTGCTAGATCCGGACAGGGAAATCAGCCCCAGCATTTT,CSARSGQGNQPQHF
TRBJ2-7,TRBD2,TRBV4-2,.,TGTGCCAGCAGCCAAGTGGGGGCCCTGGTAGCGGGAGGAAACGAGCAGTACTTC,CASSQVGALVAGGNEQYF
TRBJ1-5,TRBD1,TRBV2,.,TGTGCCAGCAGTCCGCTGGACAGGGGTAGCAATCAGCCCCAGCATTTT,CASSPLDRGSNQPQHF
TRBJ2-6,.,TRBV6-5,.,TGTGCCAGCAGTCCCTGGCTAGCCTTCTCTGGGGCCAACGTCCTGACTTTC,CASSPWLAFSGANVLTF
TRBJ2-1,.,TRBV3-1,few,TGTGCCAGCAGCTACGCGGGGGCGGGAAAGAGGTACAATGAGCAGTTCTTC,CASSYAGAGKRYNEQFF
TRBJ2-7,.,TRBV5-4,.,TGTGCCAGCAGTTCCGGGACGGATACCTACGAGCAGTACTTC,CASSSGTDTYEQYF
TRBJ1-1,TRBD1,TRBV6-5,.,TGTGCCAGCAGTTACGGACAGGGAGAATCGGAAGCTTTCTTT,CASSYGQGESEAFF
TRBJ1-1,.,TRBV12-3/TRBV12-4,few,TGTGCCAGCAGTCTGGGGAGGCTTGAAGCTTTCTTT,CASSLGRLEAFF
TRBJ2-3,TRBD2,TRBV12-3/TRBV12-4,.,TGTGCCAGCAGTCCCCGGACTAGCGGACTAGGCACAGATACGCAGTATTTT,CASSPRTSGLGTDTQYF
TRBJ1-2,.,TRBV25-1,few,TGTGCCAGCAGTGAAGAGGCGCTAATTGGGGGCTACACCTTC,CASSEEALIGGYTF
TRBJ2-3,.,TRBV6-5,few,TGTGCCAGCAGTCGGACTTCCAGTAGCACAGATACGCAGTATTTT,CASSRTSSSTDTQYF
TRBJ1-4,.,TRBV12-3/TRBV12-4,.,TGTGCCAGCAGTTTGGGTGGGACAATTGAAAAACTGTTTTTT,CASSLGGTIEKLFF
TRBJ2-1,TRBD2,TRBV5-8,.,TGTGCCAGCAGCTTGGGGACTAGCATGGCGGGCAATGAGCAGTTCTTC,CASSLGTSMAGNEQFF
TRBJ2-1,.,TRBV7-6,.,TGTGCCAGCAGCTTAGGCGCAGACCCTGGCAATGAGCAGTTCTTC,CASSLGADPGNEQFF
TRBJ2-6,.,TRBV9,.,TGTGCCAGCAGCGTAGACAGGGTAGACGGGGCCAACGTCCTGACTTTC,CASSVDRVDGANVLTF
TRBJ1-4,.,TRBV3-1,.,TGTGCCAGCAGCCAAGATTTCACAGCTTCTAATGAAGAACTGTTTTTT,CASSQDFTASNEELFF
TRBJ1-1,.,TRBV5-8,.,TGTGCCAGCAGCCAAAACTCGAACACTGAAGCTTTCTTT,CASSQNSNTEAFF
TRBJ2-7,.,TRBV6-5,.,TGTGCCAGCAGTTACTTAAGGTCAAAATACGAGCAGTACTTC,CASSYLRSKYEQYF
TRBJ2-7,.,TRBV12-3/TRBV12-4,few,TGTGCCAGCACCCTCGCGGGGTGGACGGAAGAGCAGTACTTC,CASTLAGWTEEQYF
TRBJ2-1,TRBD2,TRBV2,.,TGTGCCAGCAGTGAAGCTCTAGCGGGAGTAGATTACAATGAGCAGTTCTTC,CASSEALAGVDYNEQFF
TRBJ2-1,.,TRBV5-6,few,TGTGCCAGCAGCCCCGGACCTAACAATGAGCAGTTCTTC,CASSPGPNNEQFF
TRBJ2-3,.,TRBV7-2,few,TGTGCCAGCAGAGTGTCTTCGCAAGATACGCAGTATTTT,CASRVSSQDTQYF
TRBJ2-7,TRBD2,TRBV19,.,TGTGCCAGTAGTCTAGGACTAGCGGGGCCCTACGAGCAGTACTTC,CASSLGLAGPYEQYF
TRBJ2-5,.,TRBV6-1,few,TGTGCCAGCACGTGGGAGACCCAGTACTTC,CASTWETQYF
TRBJ2-5,TRBD1,TRBV6-5,.,TGTGCCAGCAGTCACGGACAGGGTTCCGTGGAGACCCAGTACTTC,CASSHGQGSVETQYF
TRBJ1-5,TRBD1,TRBV7-9,many,TGTGCCAGCAGTACGACAGGGATTGGCAATCAGCCCCAGCATTTT,CASSTTGIGNQPQHF
TRBJ1-2,TRBD1,TRBV29-1,once,TGCAGCGTTCCCGGGACAGGGGGCGCTACCTATGGCTACACCTTC,CSVPGTGGATYGYTF
TRBJ1-1,.,TRBV5-1,few,TGCGCCAGCAGCTTGAGGGGGGCGAACACTGAAGCTTTCTTT,CASSLRGANTEAFF